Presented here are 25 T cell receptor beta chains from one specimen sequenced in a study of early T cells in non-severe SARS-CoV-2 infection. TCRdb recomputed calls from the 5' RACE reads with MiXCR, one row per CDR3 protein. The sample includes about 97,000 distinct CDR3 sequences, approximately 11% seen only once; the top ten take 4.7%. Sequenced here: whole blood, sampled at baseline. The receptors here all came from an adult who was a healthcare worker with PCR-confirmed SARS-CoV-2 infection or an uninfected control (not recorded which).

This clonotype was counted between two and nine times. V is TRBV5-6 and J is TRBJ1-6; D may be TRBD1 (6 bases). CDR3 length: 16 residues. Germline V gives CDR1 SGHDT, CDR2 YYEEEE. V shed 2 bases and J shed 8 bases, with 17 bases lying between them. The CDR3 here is CASSLDRIEGDSPLHF. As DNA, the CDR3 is TGTGCCAGCAGCTTAGACAGGATTGAGGGCGATTCACCCCTCCACTTT.

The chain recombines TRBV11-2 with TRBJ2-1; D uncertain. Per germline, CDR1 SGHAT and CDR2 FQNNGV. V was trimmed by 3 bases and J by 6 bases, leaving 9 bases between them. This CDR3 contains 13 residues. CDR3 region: CASSLGRPNEQFF. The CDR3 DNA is TGTGCCAGCAGCTTGGGCCGCCCCAATGAGCAGTTCTTC.

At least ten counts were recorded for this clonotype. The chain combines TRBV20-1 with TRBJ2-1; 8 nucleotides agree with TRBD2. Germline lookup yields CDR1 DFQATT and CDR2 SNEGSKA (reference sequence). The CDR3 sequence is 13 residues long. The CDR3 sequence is CRVQRGFYNEQFF. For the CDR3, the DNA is TGCAGAGTTCAGCGGGGGTTCTACAATGAGCAGTTCTTC.

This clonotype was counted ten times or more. CDR3 sequence (DNA): TGTGCCAGCAGTCAGGGGCACTATGGCTACACCTTC. Translation gives CASSQGHYGYTF. The V gene is TRBV25-1, the J gene TRBJ1-2; maybe TRBD1 (6 bases). This CDR3 is 12 amino acids long. Germline V gene lookup returns CDR1 MGHDK and CDR2 SYGVNS. V was trimmed by 5 bases and J by 3 bases, leaving 7 bases between them.

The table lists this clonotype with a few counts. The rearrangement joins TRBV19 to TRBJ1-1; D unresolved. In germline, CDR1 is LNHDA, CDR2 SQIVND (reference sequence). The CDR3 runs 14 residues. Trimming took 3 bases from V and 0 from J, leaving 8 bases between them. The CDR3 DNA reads TGTGCCAGTAGTATCCTACAGATGAACACTGAAGCTTTCTTT. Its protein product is CASSILQMNTEAFF.

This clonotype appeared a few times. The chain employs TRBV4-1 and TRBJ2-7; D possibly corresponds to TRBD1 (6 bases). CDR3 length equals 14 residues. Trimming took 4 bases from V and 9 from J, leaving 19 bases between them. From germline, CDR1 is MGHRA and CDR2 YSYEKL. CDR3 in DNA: TGCGCCAGCAGCCTAGAAGGATTTCCGGACAGGCAGTACTTC. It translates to CASSLEGFPDRQYF.

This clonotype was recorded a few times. The DNA of the CDR3 is TGCGCCAGCAGCCGGACCACGGGGCAGTCGGATGAGCAGTTCTTC. Translated: CASSRTTGQSDEQFF. V is TRBV5-1 and J is TRBJ2-1, with D possibly called TRBD1 or TRBD2 (5 bases each). CDR3 size: 15 residues. Between the trimmed V and J ends, which lost 4 bases and 8 bases, there was a span of 19 bases. The germline V gene encodes CDR1 SGHRS and CDR2 YFSETQ.

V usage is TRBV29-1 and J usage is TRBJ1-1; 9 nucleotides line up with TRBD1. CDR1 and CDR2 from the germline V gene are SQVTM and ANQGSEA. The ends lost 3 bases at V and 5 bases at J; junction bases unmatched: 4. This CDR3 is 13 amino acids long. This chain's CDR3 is CSVDPGQGTEAFF. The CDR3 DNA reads TGCAGCGTTGACCCGGGACAGGGAACTGAAGCTTTCTTT. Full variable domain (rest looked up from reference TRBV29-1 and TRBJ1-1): SAVISQKPSRDICQRGTSLTIQCQVDSQVTMMFWYRQQPGQSLTLIATANQGSEATYESGFVIDKFPISRPNLTFSTLTVSNMSPEDSSIYLCSVDPGQGTEAFFGQGTRLTVV.

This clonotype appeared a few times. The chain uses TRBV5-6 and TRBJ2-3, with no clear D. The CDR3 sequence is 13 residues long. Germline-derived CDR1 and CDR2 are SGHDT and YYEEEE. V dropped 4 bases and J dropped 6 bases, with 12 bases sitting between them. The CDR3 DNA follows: TGTGCCAGCAGCACCCGAGAGAGCGATACGCAGTATTTT. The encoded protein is CASSTRESDTQYF.

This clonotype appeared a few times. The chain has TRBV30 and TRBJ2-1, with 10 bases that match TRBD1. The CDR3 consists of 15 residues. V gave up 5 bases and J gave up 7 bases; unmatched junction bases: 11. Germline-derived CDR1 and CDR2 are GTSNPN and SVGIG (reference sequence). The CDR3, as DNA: TGTGCCTGGGTAGACCGGGACAGGGGCTGGAATGAGCAGTTCTTC. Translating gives CAWVDRDRGWNEQFF.

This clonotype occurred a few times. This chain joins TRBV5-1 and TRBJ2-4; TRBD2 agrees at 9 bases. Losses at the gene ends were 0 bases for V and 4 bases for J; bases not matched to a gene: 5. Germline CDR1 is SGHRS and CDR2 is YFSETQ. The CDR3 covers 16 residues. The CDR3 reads CASSLGTSAIKNIQYF. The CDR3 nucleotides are TGCGCCAGCAGCTTGGGGACTAGCGCCATTAAAAACATTCAGTACTTC.

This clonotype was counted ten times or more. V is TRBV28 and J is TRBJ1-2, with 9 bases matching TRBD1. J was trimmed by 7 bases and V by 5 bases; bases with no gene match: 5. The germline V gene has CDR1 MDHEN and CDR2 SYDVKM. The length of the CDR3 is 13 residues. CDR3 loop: CASSIQGAGGYTF. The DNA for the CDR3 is TGTGCCAGCAGTATACAGGGGGCCGGTGGCTACACCTTC.

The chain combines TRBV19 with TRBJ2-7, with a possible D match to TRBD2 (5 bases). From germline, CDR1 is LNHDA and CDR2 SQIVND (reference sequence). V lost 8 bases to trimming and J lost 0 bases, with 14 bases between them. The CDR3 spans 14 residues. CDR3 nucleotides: TGTGCCAGTCGATCACCGGGAAGCTCCTACGAGCAGTACTTC. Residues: CASRSPGSSYEQYF.

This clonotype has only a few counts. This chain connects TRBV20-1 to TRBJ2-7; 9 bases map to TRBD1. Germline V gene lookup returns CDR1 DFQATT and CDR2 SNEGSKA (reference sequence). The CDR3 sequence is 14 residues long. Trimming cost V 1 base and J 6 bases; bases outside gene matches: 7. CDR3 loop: CSARVTGGGGEQYF. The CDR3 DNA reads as TGCAGTGCTAGAGTTACAGGGGGCGGAGGCGAGCAGTACTTC.

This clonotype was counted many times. The CDR3: CASRSGLAEETQYF. The DNA of the CDR3 is TGTGCCAGCAGGTCGGGACTAGCGGAAGAGACCCAGTACTTC. V usage is TRBV28 and J usage is TRBJ2-5; TRBD2 agrees at 11 bases. The J segment lost 3 bases and the V segment lost 6 bases, leaving 3 bases of the junction unmatched. This CDR3 region has 14 residues. Germline CDR1 and CDR2: MDHEN and SYDVKM.

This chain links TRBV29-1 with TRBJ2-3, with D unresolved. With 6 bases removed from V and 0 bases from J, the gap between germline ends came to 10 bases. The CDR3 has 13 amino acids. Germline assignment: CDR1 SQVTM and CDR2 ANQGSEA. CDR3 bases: TGCAGCGTGTGGCTGTTTAGCACAGATACGCAGTATTTT. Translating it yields CSVWLFSTDTQYF.

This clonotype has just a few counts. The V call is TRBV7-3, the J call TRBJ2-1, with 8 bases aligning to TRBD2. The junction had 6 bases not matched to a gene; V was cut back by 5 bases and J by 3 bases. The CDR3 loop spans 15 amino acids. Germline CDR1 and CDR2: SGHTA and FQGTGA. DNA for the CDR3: TGTGCCAGCAGCCCGGGACTAGGGTACTACAATGAGCAGTTCTTC. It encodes CASSPGLGYYNEQFF.

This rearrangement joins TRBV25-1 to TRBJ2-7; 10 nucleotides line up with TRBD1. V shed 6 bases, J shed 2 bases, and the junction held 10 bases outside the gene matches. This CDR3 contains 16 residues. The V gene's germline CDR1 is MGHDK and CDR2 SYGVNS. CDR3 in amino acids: CASSPRGGTGAYEQYF. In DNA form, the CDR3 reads TGTGCCAGCAGCCCCCGGGGTGGGACAGGGGCCTACGAGCAGTACTTC.

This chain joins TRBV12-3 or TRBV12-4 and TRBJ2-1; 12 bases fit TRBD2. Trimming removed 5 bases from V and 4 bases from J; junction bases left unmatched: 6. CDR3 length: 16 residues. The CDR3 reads CASSTTTSGGYNEQFF. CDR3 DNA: TGTGCCAGCAGTACTACGACTAGCGGGGGATACAATGAGCAGTTCTTC.

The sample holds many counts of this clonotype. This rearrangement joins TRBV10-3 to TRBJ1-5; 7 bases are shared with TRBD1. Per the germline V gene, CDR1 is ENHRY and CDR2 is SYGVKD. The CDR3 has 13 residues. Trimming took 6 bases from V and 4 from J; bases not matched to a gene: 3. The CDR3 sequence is CAISRDSNQPQHF. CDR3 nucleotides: TGTGCCATCAGCCGGGACAGTAATCAGCCCCAGCATTTT.

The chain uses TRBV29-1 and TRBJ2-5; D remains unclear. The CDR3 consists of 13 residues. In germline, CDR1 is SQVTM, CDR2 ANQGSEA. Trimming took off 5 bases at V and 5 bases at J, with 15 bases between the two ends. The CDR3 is CSVKVPGRETQYF. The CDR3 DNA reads TGCAGCGTTAAGGTGCCAGGACGGGAGACCCAGTACTTC. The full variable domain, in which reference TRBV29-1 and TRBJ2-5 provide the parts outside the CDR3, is SAVISQKPSRDICQRGTSLTIQCQVDSQVTMMFWYRQQPGQSLTLIATANQGSEATYESGFVIDKFPISRPNLTFSTLTVSNMSPEDSSIYLCSVKVPGRETQYFGPGTRLLVL.

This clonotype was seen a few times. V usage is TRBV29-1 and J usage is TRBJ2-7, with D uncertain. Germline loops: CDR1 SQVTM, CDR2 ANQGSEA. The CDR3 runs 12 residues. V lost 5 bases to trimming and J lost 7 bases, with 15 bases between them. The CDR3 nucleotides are TGCAGCGTTTATAACACCGGTCGGGAGCAGTACTTC. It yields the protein CSVYNTGREQYF.

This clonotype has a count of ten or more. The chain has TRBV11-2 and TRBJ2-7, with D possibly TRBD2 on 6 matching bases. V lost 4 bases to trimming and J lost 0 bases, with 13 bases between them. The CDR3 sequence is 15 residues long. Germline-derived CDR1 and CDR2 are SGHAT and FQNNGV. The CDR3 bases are TGTGCCAGCAGCTCGGGGACTTGGGCCTCCTACGAGCAGTACTTC. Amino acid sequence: CASSSGTWASYEQYF.

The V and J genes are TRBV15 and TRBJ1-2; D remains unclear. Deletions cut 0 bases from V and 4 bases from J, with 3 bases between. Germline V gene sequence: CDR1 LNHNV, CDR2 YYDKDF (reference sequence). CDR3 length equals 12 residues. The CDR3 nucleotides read TGTGCCACCAGCAGAGACAGCTATGGCTACACCTTC. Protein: CATSRDSYGYTF.

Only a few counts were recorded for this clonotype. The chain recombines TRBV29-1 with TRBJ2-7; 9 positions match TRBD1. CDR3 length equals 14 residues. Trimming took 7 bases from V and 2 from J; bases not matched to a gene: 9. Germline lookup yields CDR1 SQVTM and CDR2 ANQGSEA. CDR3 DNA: TGCAGCGCTCAAGCCGGGGACAGGGCCTACGAGCAGTACTTC. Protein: CSAQAGDRAYEQYF.